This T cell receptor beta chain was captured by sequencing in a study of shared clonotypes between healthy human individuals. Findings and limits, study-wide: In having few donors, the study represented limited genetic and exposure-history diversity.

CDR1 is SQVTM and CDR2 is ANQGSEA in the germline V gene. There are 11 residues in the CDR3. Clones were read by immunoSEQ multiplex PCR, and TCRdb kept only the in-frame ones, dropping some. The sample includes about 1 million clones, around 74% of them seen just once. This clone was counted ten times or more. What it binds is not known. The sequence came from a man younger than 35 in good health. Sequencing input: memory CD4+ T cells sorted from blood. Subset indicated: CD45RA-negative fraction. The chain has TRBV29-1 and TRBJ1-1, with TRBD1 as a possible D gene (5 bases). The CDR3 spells CAMGGVTEAFF. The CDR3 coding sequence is TGCGCGATGGGGGGGGTCACTGAAGCTTTCTTT.